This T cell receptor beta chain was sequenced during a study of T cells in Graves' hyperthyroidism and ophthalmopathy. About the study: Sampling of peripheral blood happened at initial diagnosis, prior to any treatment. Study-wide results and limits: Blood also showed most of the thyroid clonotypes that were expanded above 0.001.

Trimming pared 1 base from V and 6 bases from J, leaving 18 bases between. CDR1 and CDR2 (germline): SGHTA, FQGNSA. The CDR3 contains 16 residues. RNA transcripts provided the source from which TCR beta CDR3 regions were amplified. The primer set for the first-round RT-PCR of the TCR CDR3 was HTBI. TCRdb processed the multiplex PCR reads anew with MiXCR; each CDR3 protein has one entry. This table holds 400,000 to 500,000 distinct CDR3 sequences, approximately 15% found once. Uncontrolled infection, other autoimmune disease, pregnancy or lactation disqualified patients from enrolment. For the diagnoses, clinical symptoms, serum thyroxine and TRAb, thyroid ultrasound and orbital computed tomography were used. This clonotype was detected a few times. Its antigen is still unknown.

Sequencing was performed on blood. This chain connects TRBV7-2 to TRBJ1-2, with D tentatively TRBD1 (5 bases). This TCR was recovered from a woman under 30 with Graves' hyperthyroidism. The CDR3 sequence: CASSLGGTFLSNGYTF. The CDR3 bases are TGTGCCAGCAGCTTAGGAGGGACTTTTCTGAGTAATGGCTACACCTTC.